The T cell receptor (beta chain) under discussion was sequenced for a study of T-cell reconstitution after alpha-beta-depleted transplantation in children. This clonotype showed up just a few times. Antigen specificity is unknown. As it was prepared, the TCRbeta library received unique molecular identifiers. Using its own MiXCR run on the PCR reads, TCRdb lists one record per CDR3 protein. The sample consists of more than 15,000 distinct CDR3 sequences, around 12% of them appearing once. Regarding the study as a whole: Surviving recipient T cells and thymic progenitors accounted for the high day-60 TCRbeta diversity observed in some patients. In patients about two months after transplant, alpha-beta T cells reportedly arose from several hundred expanded graft clones. Most T-cell counts and diversity one year after the transplant came from T cells that were newly produced.

The junction had 5 bases not matched to a gene; V was cut back by 2 bases and J by 7 bases. The germline gives CDR1 SNHLY, CDR2 FYNNEI. This CDR3 region has 14 residues. Sequenced here: PBMCs, mostly from graft donor cells, sampled 180 days after TCRalphabeta/CD19-depleted stem cell transplant. V gene TRBV2 combines with J gene TRBJ2-1, with TRBD2 identical over 7 bases. This receptor was identified in a boy in the first two years of life who had a stem cell transplant for Wiskott-Aldrich syndrome, so the T cells may come from the graft donor. CDR3 protein: CASSELRGGNEQFF. The CDR3 DNA reads as TGTGCCAGCAGTGAATTAAGGGGAGGGAATGAGCAGTTCTTC.